A selection of T cell receptor beta chains follows, all from one sample in a study of T cell responses to AZD1222 COVID-19 vaccine. The method was immunoSEQ multiplex PCR; TCRdb's version includes in-frame clones alone and lacks a portion of them. The table has roughly 80,000 clones, about 88% seen once. The sequences come from peripheral blood, collected on day 0 of AZD1222 vaccination. The receptors originated from an adult in good health. Both conserved end residues are part of each CDR3. D genes are given only for firm matches. Clone size appears in some rows only: once, few, many, or a class for an expanded clone.

d_gene	v_gene	j_gene	abundance	CDR3aa	CDR3nt
-	TRBV5-1	TRBJ1-2	-	CASSFPALDGGYTF	TGCGCCAGCAGCTTCCCCGCGTTGGATGGAGGCTACACCTTC
TRBD1	TRBV30	TRBJ1-6	-	CAWTLGQGGNSPLHF	TGTGCCTGGACTCTCGGACAGGGGGGAAATTCACCCCTCCACTTT
-	TRBV7-9	TRBJ2-3	-	CASSLLQGTDTQYF	TGTGCCAGCAGCTTATTACAGGGAACAGATACGCAGTATTTT
TRBD1	TRBV7-8	TRBJ1-6	few	CASSPGQGIGSPLHF	TGTGCCAGCAGCCCAGGACAGGGTATAGGATCACCCCTCCACTTT
TRBD1	TRBV5-1	TRBJ2-2	-	CASSFRQGWTGELFF	TGCGCCAGCAGCTTTAGACAGGGATGGACCGGGGAGCTGTTTTTT
TRBD2	TRBV6-2/TRBV6-3	TRBJ2-3	-	CASSFRGTSGIVYTDTQYF	TGTGCCAGCAGTTTCCGGGGGACTAGCGGGATCGTTTACACAGATACGCAGTATTTT
-	TRBV27	TRBJ2-3	once	CASSFWGDTQYF	TGTGCCAGCAGTTTCTGGGGTGATACGCAGTATTTT
TRBD2	TRBV5-5	TRBJ2-7	few	CASRPGPGGYEQYF	TGTGCCAGCAGACCAGGTCCGGGGGGGTACGAGCAGTACTTC
-	TRBV4-2	TRBJ2-5	-	CASSQVPRGVSETQYF	TGTGCCAGCAGCCAAGTACCGCGGGGAGTTAGTGAGACCCAGTACTTC
-	TRBV6-4	TRBJ1-1	-	CASRDHSRGTEAFF	TGTGCCAGCAGGGACCACAGCAGGGGCACTGAAGCTTTCTTT
-	TRBV5-1	TRBJ1-4	-	CASSPISTNEKLFF	TGCGCCAGCAGCCCTATTTCAACTAATGAAAAACTGTTTTTT
-	TRBV3-1/TRBV3-2	TRBJ1-1	-	CASSQGGLGTEAFF	TGTGCCAGCAGCCAGGGGGGGCTGGGCACTGAAGCTTTCTTT
-	TRBV6-2/TRBV6-3	TRBJ2-5	-	CASSYGSAGRETQYF	TGTGCCAGCAGTTACGGGTCTGCCGGGAGAGAGACCCAGTACTTC
-	TRBV7-3	TRBJ1-1	-	CASSLVGSNTEAFF	TGTGCCAGCAGCTTAGTTGGGTCGAACACTGAAGCTTTCTTT
-	TRBV9	TRBJ1-6	-	CASSVMDSRFNSPLHF	TGTGCCAGCAGCGTAATGGATTCCCGCTTCAATTCACCCCTCCACTTT
-	TRBV7-9	TRBJ1-3	-	CASSASSYSGNTIYF	TGTGCCAGCAGCGCCTCTTCATACTCTGGAAACACCATATATTTT
TRBD2	TRBV6-4	TRBJ2-3	-	CASSEGSGGTDTQYF	TGTGCCAGCAGTGAAGGAAGCGGGGGAACTGATACGCAGTATTTT
-	TRBV5-4	TRBJ1-1	-	CASTSPGGTEAFF	TGTGCCAGCACCAGTCCCGGGGGCACTGAAGCTTTCTTT
TRBD1	TRBV5-1	TRBJ1-5	-	CASSLAPTGGGQPQHF	TGCGCCAGCAGCTTGGCACCTACAGGGGGCGGTCAGCCCCAGCATTTT
TRBD2	TRBV5-4	TRBJ2-2	once	CASSLGLAGATGELFF	TGTGCCAGCAGCTTGGGGCTAGCGGGAGCCACCGGGGAGCTGTTTTTT
-	TRBV24-1	TRBJ2-1	-	CATGGWRGNEQFF	TGTGCCACTGGGGGGTGGCGGGGCAATGAGCAGTTCTTC
-	TRBV5-6	TRBJ1-2	-	CASSPGENYGYTF	TGTGCCAGCAGCCCGGGCGAGAACTATGGCTACACCTTC
-	TRBV21-1	TRBJ2-7	-	CASSKLSQQYF	TGTGCCAGCAGCAAACTATCTCAGCAGTACTTC
-	TRBV7-3	TRBJ2-2	-	CASSKWTVTGELFF	TGTGCCAGCAGCAAATGGACAGTCACCGGGGAGCTGTTTTTT
TRBD2	TRBV3-1/TRBV3-2	TRBJ2-7	-	CASSPQHAGEAYEQYF	TGTGCCAGCAGCCCGCAACATGCGGGGGAGGCCTACGAGCAGTACTTC
-	TRBV11-2	TRBJ1-2	-	CASSLRTVYGYTF	TGTGCCAGCAGCCTCCGGACAGTCTATGGCTACACCTTC
TRBD1	TRBV4-1	TRBJ1-2	-	CASSPGQEKAYGYTF	TGCGCCAGCAGCCCCGGACAGGAAAAAGCCTATGGCTACACCTTC
TRBD2	TRBV19	TRBJ2-4	-	CASSSGGRNIQYF	TGTGCCAGTAGTTCGGGGGGTCGAAACATTCAGTACTTC
TRBD2	TRBV6-2/TRBV6-3	TRBJ2-5	-	CASSYQRGETQYF	TGTGCCAGCAGTTACCAGCGGGGAGAGACCCAGTACTTC
-	TRBV6-2/TRBV6-3	TRBJ2-5	-	CASSYRILETQYF	TGTGCCAGCAGTTACCGTATATTAGAGACCCAGTACTTC
-	TRBV10-3	TRBJ2-2	-	CAIRVKDTGELFF	TGTGCCATCAGGGTGAAAGACACCGGGGAGCTGTTTTTT
-	TRBV6-5	TRBJ1-1	-	CASSYSAGAAVAFF	TGTGCCAGCAGTTACTCCGCGGGGGCAGCAGTAGCTTTCTTT
-	TRBV10-3	TRBJ2-3	once	CAISESEANTDTQYF	TGTGCCATCAGTGAGTCCGAAGCGAACACAGATACGCAGTATTTT
TRBD1	TRBV9	TRBJ1-1	-	CASSEGQGNPEAFF	TGTGCCAGCAGCGAGGGACAGGGTAATCCTGAAGCTTTCTTT
-	TRBV19	TRBJ1-5	-	CASSIEGLQPQHF	TGTGCCAGTAGTATAGAGGGGTTGCAGCCCCAGCATTTT
-	TRBV2	TRBJ1-4	-	CASTPRVNEKLFF	TGTGCCAGCACCCCCAGGGTAAATGAAAAACTGTTTTTT
-	TRBV7-3	TRBJ1-1	-	CASTNGQSNTEAFF	TGTGCCAGCACCAATGGACAGTCGAACACTGAAGCTTTCTTT
-	TRBV4-1	TRBJ2-7	-	CASSQPRDSPYEQYF	TGCGCCAGCAGCCAACCCCGGGACTCCCCCTACGAGCAGTACTTC
TRBD1	TRBV19	TRBJ1-1	-	CASSIGQGAPNTEAFF	TGTGCCAGTAGTATAGGACAGGGGGCACCGAACACTGAAGCTTTCTTT
-	TRBV18	TRBJ1-4	-	CASSPNVPGPNEKLFF	TGTGCCAGCTCACCTAATGTCCCGGGGCCTAATGAAAAACTGTTTTTT
-	TRBV4-1	TRBJ1-6	-	CASSQVEVSPLHF	TGCGCCAGCAGCCAAGTTGAGGTTTCACCCCTCCACTTT
-	TRBV11-2	TRBJ1-1	-	CASSLDRGRMNTEAFF	TGTGCCAGCAGCTTAGATCGGGGGAGGATGAACACTGAAGCTTTCTTT
-	TRBV3-1/TRBV3-2	TRBJ2-3	-	CASSQIRDTDTQYF	TGTGCCAGCAGCCAAATCCGGGACACAGATACGCAGTATTTT
-	TRBV19	TRBJ1-5	-	CASSIDRVLNQPQHF	TGTGCCAGTAGTATCGATCGCGTCTTGAATCAGCCCCAGCATTTT
-	TRBV6-5	TRBJ2-1	once	CASSYRRANNEQFF	TGTGCCAGCAGTTATCGGAGGGCCAACAATGAGCAGTTCTTC
-	TRBV10-3	TRBJ1-2	-	CAISEVEGKANYGYTF	TGTGCCATCAGTGAGGTAGAAGGAAAAGCTAACTATGGCTACACCTTC
TRBD2	TRBV11-3	TRBJ2-5	-	CASSLGWTSGGAEETQYF	TGTGCCAGCAGCTTAGGTTGGACTAGCGGGGGGGCCGAAGAGACCCAGTACTTC
-	TRBV7-8	TRBJ2-6	-	CASVRLGPGANVLTF	TGTGCCAGCGTCCGTCTGGGGCCCGGGGCCAACGTCCTGACTTTC
-	TRBV29-1	TRBJ1-2	-	CSVEAESMNGYTF	TGCAGCGTTGAAGCGGAGTCTATGAATGGCTACACCTTC
TRBD2	TRBV4-3	TRBJ2-2	-	CASSQTGPGLAGATGELFF	TGCGCCAGCAGCCAGACCGGGCCGGGACTAGCGGGAGCTACCGGGGAGCTGTTTTTT
TRBD1	TRBV25-1	TRBJ1-1	few	CASSEYDLIQGTEAFF	TGTGCCAGCAGTGAATATGACCTCATACAGGGGACTGAAGCTTTCTTT
-	TRBV3-1/TRBV3-2	TRBJ2-3	-	CASSPPGFTRTDTQYF	TGTGCCAGCAGCCCGCCAGGGTTTACGCGCACAGATACGCAGTATTTT